This T cell receptor (beta chain) was found in a study of CD8 T cells in Susac syndrome. This clonotype was counted once. Reverse transcription of roughly 0.5 to 1 ug RNA was carried out with random hexamers. TCRdb fed the immunoSEQ multiplex PCR reads into MiXCR, producing one record per CDR3 protein. This sample carries 330,000 or so distinct CDR3 sequences, approximately 91% of them seen once, and the ten largest clones take under 0.2%. CDR3 size: 16 residues. Germline CDR1 is MNHEY and CDR2 is SMNVEV (reference sequence). V lost 8 bases to trimming and J lost 3 bases, with 19 bases between them. This clonotype was sampled from a human donor with multiple sclerosis. Sequencing was done on a sample of CD8+ T cells from PBMCs. This chain links TRBV27 with TRBJ2-2, with D unclear. The CDR3 DNA is TGTGCCAGCTGCCGCGTTATCGGGCCCGACACCGGGGAGCTGTTTTTT. It specifies CASCRVIGPDTGELFF.